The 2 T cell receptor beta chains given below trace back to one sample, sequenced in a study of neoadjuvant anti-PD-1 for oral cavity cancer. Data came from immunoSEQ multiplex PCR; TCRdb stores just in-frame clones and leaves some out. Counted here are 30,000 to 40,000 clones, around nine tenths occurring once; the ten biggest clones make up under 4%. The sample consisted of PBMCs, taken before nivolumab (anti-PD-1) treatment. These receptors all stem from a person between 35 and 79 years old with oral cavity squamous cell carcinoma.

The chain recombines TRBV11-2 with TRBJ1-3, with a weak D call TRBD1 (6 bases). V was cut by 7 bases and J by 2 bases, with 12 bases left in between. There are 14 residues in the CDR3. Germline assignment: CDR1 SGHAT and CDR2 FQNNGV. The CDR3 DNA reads TGTGCCAGCACACAGGGTTTGGCTGGAAACACCATATATTTT. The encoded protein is CASTQGLAGNTIYF.

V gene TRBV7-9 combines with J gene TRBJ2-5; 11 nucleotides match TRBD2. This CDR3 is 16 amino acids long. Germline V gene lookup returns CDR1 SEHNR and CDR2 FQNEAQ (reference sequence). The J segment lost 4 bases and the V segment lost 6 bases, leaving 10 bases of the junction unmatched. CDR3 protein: CASSWASGGPGETQYF. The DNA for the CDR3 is TGTGCCAGCAGTTGGGCTAGCGGGGGGCCGGGAGAGACCCAGTACTTC.